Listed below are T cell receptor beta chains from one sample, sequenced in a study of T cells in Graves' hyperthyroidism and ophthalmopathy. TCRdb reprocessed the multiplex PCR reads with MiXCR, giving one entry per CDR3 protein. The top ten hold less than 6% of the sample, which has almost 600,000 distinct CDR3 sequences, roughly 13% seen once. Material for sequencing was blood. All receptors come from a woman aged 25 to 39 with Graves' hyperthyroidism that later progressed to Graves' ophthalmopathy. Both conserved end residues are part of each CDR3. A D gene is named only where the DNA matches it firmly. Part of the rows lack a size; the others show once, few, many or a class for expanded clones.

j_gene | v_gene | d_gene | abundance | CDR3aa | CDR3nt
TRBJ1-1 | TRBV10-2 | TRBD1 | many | CASSEWGSQGEAEAFF | TGCGCCAGCAGTGAATGGGGTTCACAGGGGGAGGCTGAAGCTTTCTTT
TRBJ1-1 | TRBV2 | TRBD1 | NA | CASRPQGARAEAFF | TGTGCCAGCAGACCCCAGGGGGCGAGAGCTGAAGCTTTCTTT
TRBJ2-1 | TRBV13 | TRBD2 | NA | CASSPGVAGMREQFF | TGTGCCAGCAGCCCCGGGGTAGCGGGAATGCGTGAGCAGTTCTTC
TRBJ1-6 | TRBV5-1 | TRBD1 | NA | CASSSDRPYNSPLHF | TGCGCCAGCAGCTCGGACAGGCCCTATAATTCACCCCTCCACTTT
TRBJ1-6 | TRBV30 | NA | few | CAWSVPQGSGSPLHF | TGTGCCTGGAGTGTACCGCAGGGGTCGGGTTCACCCCTCCACTTT
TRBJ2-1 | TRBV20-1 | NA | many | CSARGGNEQFF | TGCAGTGCTAGAGGAGGCAATGAGCAGTTCTTC
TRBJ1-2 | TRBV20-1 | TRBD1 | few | CSALQGPLGYTF | TGCAGTGCCCTACAGGGGCCCCTCGGCTACACCTTC
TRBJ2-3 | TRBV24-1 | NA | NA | CATSDYGGGTDTQYF | TGTGCCACCAGTGATTATGGGGGAGGCACAGATACGCAGTATTTT
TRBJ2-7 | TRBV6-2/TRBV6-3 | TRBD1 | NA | CASSTGDLREQYF | TGTGCCAGCAGTACAGGGGATCTACGGGAGCAGTACTTC
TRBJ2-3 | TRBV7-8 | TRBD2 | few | CASSFIAGGTDTQYF | TGTGCCAGCAGCTTCATAGCGGGAGGCACAGATACGCAGTATTTT
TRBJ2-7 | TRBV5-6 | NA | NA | CASSLGAGFLSYEQYF | TGTGCCAGCAGCTTGGGAGCAGGATTTCTCTCCTACGAGCAGTACTTC
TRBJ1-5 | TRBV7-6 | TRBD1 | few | CASSSSGQGIGSNQPQHF | TGTGCCAGCAGCTCCTCCGGACAGGGAATTGGGAGCAATCAGCCCCAGCATTTT
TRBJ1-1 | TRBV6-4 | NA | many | CASSEGLYTEAFF | TGTGCCAGCAGCGAGGGACTGTACACTGAAGCTTTCTTT
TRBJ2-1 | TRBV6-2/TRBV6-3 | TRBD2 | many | CASIPLAGGYNEQFF | TGTGCCAGCATCCCCTTGGCGGGAGGGTACAATGAGCAGTTCTTC
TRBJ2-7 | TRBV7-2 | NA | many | CASSPGILYEQYF | TGTGCCAGCAGCCCCGGGATCCTCTACGAGCAGTACTTC
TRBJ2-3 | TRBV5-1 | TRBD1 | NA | CASGWGQGEADTQYF | TGCGCCAGCGGCTGGGGACAGGGGGAGGCAGATACGCAGTATTTT